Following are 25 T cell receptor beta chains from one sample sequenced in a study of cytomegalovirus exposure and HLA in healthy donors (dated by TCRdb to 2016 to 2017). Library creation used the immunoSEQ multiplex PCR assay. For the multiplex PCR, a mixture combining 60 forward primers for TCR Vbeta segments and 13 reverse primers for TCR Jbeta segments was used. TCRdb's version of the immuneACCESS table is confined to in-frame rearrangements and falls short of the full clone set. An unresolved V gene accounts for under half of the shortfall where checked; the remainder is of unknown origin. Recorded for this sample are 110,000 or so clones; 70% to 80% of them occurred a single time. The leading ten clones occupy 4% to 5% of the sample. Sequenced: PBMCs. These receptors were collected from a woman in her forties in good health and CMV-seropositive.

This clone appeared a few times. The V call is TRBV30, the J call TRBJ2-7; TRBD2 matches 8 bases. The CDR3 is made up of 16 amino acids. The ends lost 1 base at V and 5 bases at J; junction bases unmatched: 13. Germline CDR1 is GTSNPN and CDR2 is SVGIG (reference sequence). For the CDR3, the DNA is TGTGCCTGGAGTGACTGGACTAGCTTTAGGTCCCACGAGCAGTACTTC. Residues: CAWSDWTSFRSHEQYF.

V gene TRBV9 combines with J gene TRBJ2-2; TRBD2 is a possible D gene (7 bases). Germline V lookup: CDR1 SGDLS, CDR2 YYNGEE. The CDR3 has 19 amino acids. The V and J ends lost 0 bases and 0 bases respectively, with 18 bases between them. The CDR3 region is CASSVEKLVGGANTGELFF. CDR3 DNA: TGTGCCAGCAGCGTAGAAAAGCTGGTAGGGGGGGCGAACACCGGGGAGCTGTTTTTT.

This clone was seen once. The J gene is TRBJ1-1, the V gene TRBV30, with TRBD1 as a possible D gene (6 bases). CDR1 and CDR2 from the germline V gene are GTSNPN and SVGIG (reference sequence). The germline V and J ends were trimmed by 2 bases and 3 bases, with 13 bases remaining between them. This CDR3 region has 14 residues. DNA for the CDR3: TGTGCCTGGAGTTCTAACAGGGTTTACACTGAAGCTTTCTTT. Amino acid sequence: CAWSSNRVYTEAFF.

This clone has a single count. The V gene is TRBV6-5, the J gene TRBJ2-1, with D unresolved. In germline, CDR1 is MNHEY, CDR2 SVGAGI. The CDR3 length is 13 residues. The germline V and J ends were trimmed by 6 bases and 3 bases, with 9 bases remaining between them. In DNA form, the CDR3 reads TGTGCCAGCAGCACAAGATTCTACAATGAGCAGTTCTTC. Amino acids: CASSTRFYNEQFF.

DNA of the CDR3: TGTGCCAGCACCGTTGGCCCGGGGGAAAAACTGTTTTTT. The encoded protein is CASTVGPGEKLFF. This rearrangement joins TRBV2 to TRBJ1-4; D call uncertain. CDR1 is SNHLY, CDR2 FYNNEI, per germline. The V and J ends lost 7 bases and 8 bases respectively, with 14 bases between them. This CDR3 contains 13 residues.

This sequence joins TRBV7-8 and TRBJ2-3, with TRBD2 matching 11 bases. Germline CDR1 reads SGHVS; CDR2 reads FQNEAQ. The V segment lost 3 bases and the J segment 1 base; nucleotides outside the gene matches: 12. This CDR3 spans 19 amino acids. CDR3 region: CASSLRGLLTSGGTDTQYF. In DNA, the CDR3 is TGTGCCAGCAGCTTGCGGGGGCTATTGACTAGCGGGGGCACAGATACGCAGTATTTT.

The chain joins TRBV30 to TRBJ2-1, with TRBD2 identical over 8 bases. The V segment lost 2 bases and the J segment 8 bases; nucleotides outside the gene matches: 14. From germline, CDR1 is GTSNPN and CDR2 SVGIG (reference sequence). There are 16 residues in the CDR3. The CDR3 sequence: CAWSPFGTSWGDEQFF. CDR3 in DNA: TGTGCCTGGAGTCCCTTCGGGACTAGTTGGGGCGATGAGCAGTTCTTC.

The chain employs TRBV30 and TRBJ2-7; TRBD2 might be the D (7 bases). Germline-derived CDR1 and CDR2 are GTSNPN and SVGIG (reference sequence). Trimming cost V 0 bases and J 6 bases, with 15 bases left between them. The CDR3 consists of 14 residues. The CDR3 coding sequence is TGTGCCTGGAGTGTACGAGGGGGGGCCGGCGAGCAGTACTTC. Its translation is CAWSVRGGAGEQYF. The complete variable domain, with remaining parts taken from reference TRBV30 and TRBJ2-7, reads SQTIHQWPATLVQPVGSPLSLECTVEGTSNPNLYWYRQAAGRGLQLLFYSVGIGQISSEVPQNLSASRPQDRQFILSSKKLLLSDSGFYLCAWSVRGGAGEQYFGPGTRLTVT.

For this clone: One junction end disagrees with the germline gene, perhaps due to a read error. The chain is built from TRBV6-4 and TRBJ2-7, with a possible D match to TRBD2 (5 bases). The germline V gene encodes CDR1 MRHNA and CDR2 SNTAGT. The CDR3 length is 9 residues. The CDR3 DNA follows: TGTGCCAGCAGGATTACGGACTTCTTC. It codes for CASRITDFF.

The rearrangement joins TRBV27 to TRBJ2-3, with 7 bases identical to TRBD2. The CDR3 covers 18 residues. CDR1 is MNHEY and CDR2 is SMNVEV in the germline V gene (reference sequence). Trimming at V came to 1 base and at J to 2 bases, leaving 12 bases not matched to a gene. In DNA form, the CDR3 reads TGTGCCAGCAGTTTATGCACTACGACTAGCTCCTACACAGATACGCAGTATTTT. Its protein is CASSLCTTTSSYTDTQYF.

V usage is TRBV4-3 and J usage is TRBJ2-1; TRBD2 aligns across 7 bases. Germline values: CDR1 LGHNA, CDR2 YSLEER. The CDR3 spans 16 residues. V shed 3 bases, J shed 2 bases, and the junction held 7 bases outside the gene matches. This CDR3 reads CASSQTFGTTYNEQFF. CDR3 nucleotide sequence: TGCGCCAGCAGCCAGACCTTCGGGACTACCTACAATGAGCAGTTCTTC.

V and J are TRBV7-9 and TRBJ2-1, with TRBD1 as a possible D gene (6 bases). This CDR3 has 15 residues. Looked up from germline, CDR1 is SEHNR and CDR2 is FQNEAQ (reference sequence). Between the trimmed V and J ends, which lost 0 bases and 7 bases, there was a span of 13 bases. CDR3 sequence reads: CASSLAQGPQNEQFF. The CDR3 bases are TGTGCCAGCAGCTTAGCGCAGGGGCCGCAGAATGAGCAGTTCTTC.

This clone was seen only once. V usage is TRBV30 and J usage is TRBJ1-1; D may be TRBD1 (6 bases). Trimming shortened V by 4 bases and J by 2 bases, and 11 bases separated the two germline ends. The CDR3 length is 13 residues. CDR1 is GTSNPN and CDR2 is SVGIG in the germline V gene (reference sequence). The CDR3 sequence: CAWNREGNTEAFF. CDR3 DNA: TGTGCCTGGAACAGGGAGGGCAACACTGAAGCTTTCTTT.

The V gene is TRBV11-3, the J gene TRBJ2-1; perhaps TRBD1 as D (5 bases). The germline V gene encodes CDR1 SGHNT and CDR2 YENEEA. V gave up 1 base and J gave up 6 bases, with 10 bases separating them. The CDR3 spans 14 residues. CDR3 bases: TGTGCCAGCAGCTTAGGGACATTGAGCAATGAGCAGTTCTTC. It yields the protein CASSLGTLSNEQFF.

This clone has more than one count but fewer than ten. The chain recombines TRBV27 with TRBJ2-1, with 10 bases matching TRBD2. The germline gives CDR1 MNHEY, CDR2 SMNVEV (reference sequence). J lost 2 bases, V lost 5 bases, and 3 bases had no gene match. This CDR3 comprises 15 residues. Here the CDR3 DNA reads TGTGCCAGCAGTCAGGGACTAGCGCCCTACAATGAGCAGTTCTTC. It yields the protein CASSQGLAPYNEQFF.

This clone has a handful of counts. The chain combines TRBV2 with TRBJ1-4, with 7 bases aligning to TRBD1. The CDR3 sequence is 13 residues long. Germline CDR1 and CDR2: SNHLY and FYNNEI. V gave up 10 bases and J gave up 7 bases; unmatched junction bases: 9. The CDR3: CATSQGDGEKLFF. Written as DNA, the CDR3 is TGTGCCACCTCGCAGGGGGACGGTGAAAAACTGTTTTTT.

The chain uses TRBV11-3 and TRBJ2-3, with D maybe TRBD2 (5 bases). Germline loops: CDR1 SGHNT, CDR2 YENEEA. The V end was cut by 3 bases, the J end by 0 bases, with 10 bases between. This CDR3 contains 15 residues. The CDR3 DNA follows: TGTGCCAGCAGCTTGAGGGCAGTTAGCACAGATACGCAGTATTTT. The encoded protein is CASSLRAVSTDTQYF.

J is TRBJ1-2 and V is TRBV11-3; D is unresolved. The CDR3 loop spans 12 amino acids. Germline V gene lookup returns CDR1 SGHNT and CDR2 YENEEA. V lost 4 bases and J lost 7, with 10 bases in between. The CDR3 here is CASSYRTSGYTF. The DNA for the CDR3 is TGTGCCAGCAGCTATAGGACTTCTGGCTACACCTTC.

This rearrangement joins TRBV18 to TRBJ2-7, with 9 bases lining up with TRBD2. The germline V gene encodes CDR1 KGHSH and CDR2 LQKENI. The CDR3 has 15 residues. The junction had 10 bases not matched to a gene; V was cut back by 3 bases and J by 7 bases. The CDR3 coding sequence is TGTGCCAGCTCACCGACGTCTAGCGGGGCCCTGGAGCAGTACTTC. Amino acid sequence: CASSPTSSGALEQYF.

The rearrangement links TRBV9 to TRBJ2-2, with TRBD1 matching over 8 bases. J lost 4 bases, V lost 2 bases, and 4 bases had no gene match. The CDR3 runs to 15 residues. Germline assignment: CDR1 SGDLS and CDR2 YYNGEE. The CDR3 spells CASSVNRGVTGELFF. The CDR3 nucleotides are TGTGCCAGCAGCGTTAACAGGGGGGTCACCGGGGAGCTGTTTTTT. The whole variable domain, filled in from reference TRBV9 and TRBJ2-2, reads DSGVTQTPKHLITATGQRVTLRCSPRSGDLSVYWYQQSLDQGLQFLIQYYNGEERAKGNILERFSAQQFPDLHSELNLSSLELGDSALYFCASSVNRGVTGELFFGEGSRLTVL.

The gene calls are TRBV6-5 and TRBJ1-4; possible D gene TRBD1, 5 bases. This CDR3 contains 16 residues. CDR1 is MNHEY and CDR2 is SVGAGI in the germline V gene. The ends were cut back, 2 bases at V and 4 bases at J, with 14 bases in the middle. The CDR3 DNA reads TGTGCCAGCAGTTACCAACAGGCCACCATTAATGAAAAACTGTTTTTT. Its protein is CASSYQQATINEKLFF.

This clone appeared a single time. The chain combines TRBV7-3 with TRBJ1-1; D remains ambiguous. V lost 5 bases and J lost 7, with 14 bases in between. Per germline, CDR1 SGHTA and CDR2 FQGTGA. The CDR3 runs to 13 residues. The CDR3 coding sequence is TGTGCCAGCAGCCCCAACCGCAGAGGTGAAGCTTTCTTT. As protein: CASSPNRRGEAFF.

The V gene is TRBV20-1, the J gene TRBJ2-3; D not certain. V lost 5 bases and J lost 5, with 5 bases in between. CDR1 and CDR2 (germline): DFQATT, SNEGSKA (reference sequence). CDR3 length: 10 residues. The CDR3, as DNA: TGCAGTGCTTTCGGAGATACGCAGTATTTT. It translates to CSAFGDTQYF.

In nucleotides, the CDR3 is TGTGCCAGTAGTATTACCGGGAGGGAAAAACTGTTTTTT. This sequence encodes CASSITGREKLFF. The chain links TRBV19 to TRBJ1-4; no definite D call. The germline CDR1 and CDR2 sequences are LNHDA and SQIVND (reference sequence). V was pared by 3 bases and J by 8 bases, with 10 bases between. The CDR3 is made up of 13 amino acids.

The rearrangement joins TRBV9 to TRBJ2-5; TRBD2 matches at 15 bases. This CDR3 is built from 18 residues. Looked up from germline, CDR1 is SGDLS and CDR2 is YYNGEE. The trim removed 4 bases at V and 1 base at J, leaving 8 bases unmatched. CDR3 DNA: TGTGCCAGCAGCCCCACCGGACTAGCGGGAGGGTTCCAAGAGACCCAGTACTTC. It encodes CASSPTGLAGGFQETQYF.